This TCR beta chain comes out of a study of blood T cells in healthy people across ages. The CDR3 covers 13 residues. Germline V CDR1 and CDR2: SGHTA, FQGNSA. Researchers report isolating at least 6.5 million PBMCs per sample. Whole-study results and caveats: For the donors, CMV status was unknown and possibly confounded expanded clonotype changes.

In regard to this clonotype: What it binds is unknown. A read error may be the cause here, since a much bigger clone is one base away.

A J-beta primer mix and a sample-barcoded 5' primer were used in a second PCR of roughly 7 to 12 cycles. TCRdb independently ran MiXCR on the 5' RACE reads; one entry per CDR3 protein. The table shows about 1.6 million distinct CDR3 sequences, with almost 35% occurring only once. The J gene is TRBJ2-3, the V gene TRBV7-2, with a tentative D call TRBD1 (5 bases). The receptor comes from a woman in her twenties or thirties in good health. Sample: blood. The CDR3, as DNA: TGTGCCAGCAGCTTCCAGGACACAGATGCGCAGTATTTT. Its translation: CASSFQDTDAQYF.